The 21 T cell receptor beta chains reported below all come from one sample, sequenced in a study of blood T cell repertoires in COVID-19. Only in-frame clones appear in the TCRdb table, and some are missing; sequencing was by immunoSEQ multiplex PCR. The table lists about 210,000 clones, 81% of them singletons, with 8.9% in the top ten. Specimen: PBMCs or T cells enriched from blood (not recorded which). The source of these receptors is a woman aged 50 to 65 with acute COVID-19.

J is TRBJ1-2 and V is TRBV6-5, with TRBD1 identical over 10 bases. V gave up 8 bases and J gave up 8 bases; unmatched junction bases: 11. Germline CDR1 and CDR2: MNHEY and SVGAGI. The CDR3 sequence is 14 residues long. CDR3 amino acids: CASWPGQGRKGYTF. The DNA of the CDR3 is TGTGCCAGCTGGCCGGGACAGGGGAGGAAAGGCTACACCTTC.

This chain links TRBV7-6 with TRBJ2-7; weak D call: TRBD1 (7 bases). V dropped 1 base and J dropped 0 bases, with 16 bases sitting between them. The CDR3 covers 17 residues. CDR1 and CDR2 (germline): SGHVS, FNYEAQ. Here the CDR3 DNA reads TGTGCCAGCAGCTTAGGTCAGGGGGGCAGGAGCTCCTACGAGCAGTACTTC. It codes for CASSLGQGGRSSYEQYF.

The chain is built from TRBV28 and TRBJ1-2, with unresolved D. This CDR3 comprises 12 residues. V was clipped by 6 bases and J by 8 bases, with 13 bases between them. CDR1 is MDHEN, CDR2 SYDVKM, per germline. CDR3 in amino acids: CASSAGPGGYTF. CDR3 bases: TGTGCCAGCAGCGCGGGTCCCGGCGGCTACACCTTC.

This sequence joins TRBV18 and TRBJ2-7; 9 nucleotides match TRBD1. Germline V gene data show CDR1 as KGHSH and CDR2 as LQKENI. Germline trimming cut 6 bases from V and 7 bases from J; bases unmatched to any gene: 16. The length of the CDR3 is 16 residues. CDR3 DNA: TGTGCCAGCTCCCAAATGGGACAGGGAACCGCCTCGGAGCAGTACTTC. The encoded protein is CASSQMGQGTASEQYF.

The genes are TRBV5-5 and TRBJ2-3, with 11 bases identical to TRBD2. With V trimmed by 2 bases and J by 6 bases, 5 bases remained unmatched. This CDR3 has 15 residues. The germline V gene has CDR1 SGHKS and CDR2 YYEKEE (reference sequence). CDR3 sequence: CASSLKLAGADTQYF. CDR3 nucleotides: TGTGCCAGCAGCTTAAAACTAGCGGGGGCGGATACGCAGTATTTT.

CDR3 residues: CASSSRQGSSYEQYF. The CDR3 DNA reads TGTGCCAGCAGTTCCCGACAGGGAAGCTCCTACGAGCAGTACTTC. The chain recombines TRBV28 with TRBJ2-7, with 7 bases aligning to TRBD1. CDR1 MDHEN and CDR2 SYDVKM come from the germline V gene. The CDR3 spans 15 residues. Trimming took 4 bases from V and 0 from J; bases not matched to a gene: 6.

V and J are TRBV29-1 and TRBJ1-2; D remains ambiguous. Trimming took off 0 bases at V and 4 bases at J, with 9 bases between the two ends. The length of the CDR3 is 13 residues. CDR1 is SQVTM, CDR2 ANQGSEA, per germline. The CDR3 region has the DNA TGCAGCGTTGAAGACCGTTTGTCCTATGGCTACACCTTC. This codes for CSVEDRLSYGYTF.

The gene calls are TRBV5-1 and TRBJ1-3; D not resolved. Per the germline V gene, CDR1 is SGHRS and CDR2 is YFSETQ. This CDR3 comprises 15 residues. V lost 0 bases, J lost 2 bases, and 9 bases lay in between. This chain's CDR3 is CASSLGTSTGNTIYF. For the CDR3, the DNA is TGCGCCAGCAGCTTGGGGACTTCCACTGGAAACACCATATATTTT.

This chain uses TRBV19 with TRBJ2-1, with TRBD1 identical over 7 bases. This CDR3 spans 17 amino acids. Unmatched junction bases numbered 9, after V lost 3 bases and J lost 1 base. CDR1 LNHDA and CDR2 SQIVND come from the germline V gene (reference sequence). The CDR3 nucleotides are TGTGCCAGTAGTATGGAGGCCCCGACAGGGTCCTACAATGAGCAGTTCTTC. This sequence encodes CASSMEAPTGSYNEQFF.

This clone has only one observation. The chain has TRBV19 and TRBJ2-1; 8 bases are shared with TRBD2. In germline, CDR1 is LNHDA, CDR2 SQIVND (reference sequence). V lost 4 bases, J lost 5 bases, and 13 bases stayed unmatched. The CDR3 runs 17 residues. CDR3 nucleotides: TGTGCCAGTAGTAGGTTGGCAACTAGCGGCCCAAACAATGAGCAGTTCTTC. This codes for CASSRLATSGPNNEQFF.

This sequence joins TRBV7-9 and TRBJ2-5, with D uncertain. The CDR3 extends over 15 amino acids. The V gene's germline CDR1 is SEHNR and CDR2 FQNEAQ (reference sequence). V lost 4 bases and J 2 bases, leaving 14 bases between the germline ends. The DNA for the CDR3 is TGTGCCAGCAGCTCCTATTTGACAACGCAAGAGACCCAGTACTTC. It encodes CASSSYLTTQETQYF.

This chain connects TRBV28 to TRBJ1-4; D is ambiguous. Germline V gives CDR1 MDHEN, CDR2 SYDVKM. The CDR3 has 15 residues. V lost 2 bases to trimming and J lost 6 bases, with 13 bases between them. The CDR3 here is CASSLRGMVYEKLFF. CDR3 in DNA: TGTGCCAGCAGTTTACGGGGAATGGTATATGAAAAACTGTTTTTT.

CDR3 loop: CASSIRTGLDEKLFF. The CDR3 DNA is TGTGCCAGCAGTATAAGGACAGGGCTGGATGAAAAACTGTTTTTT. The V and J genes are TRBV28 and TRBJ1-4; 8 nucleotides align to TRBD1. The CDR3 is 15 residues long. With V trimmed by 5 bases and J by 6 bases, 8 bases remained unmatched. Germline lookup yields CDR1 MDHEN and CDR2 SYDVKM.

CDR3 residues: CASSQDSGQIHQPQHF. DNA of the CDR3: TGCGCCAGCAGCCAAGATTCGGGACAGATTCATCAGCCCCAGCATTTT. The gene calls are TRBV4-3 and TRBJ1-5, with TRBD1 matching over 7 bases. V was pared by 0 bases and J by 5 bases, with 7 bases of the junction left unmatched. Germline V lookup: CDR1 LGHNA, CDR2 YSLEER. The CDR3 sequence is 16 residues long.

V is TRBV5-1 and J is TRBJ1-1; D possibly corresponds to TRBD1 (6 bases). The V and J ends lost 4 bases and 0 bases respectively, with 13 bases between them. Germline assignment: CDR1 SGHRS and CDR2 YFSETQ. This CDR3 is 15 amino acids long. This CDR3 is CASSPTTGMNTEAFF. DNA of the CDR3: TGCGCCAGCAGCCCCACGACAGGTATGAACACTGAAGCTTTCTTT.

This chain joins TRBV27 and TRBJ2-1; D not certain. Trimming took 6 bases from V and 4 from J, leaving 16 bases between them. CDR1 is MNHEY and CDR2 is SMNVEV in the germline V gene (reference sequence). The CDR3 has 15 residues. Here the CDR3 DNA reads TGTGCCAGCAGCTACCGAACGCCCCTGTACAATGAGCAGTTCTTC. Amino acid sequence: CASSYRTPLYNEQFF.

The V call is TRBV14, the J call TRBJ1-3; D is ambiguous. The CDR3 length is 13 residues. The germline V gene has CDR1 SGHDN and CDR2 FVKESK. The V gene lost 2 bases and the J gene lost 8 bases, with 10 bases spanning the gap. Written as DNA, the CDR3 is TGTGCCAGCAGCCAAAATACTCGAGACACCATATATTTT. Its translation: CASSQNTRDTIYF.

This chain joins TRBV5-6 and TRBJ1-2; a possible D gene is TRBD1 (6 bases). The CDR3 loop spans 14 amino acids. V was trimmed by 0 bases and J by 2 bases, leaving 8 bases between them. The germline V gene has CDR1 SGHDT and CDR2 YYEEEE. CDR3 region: CASSLDQGNYGYTF. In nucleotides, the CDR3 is TGTGCCAGCAGCTTGGATCAGGGGAACTATGGCTACACCTTC.

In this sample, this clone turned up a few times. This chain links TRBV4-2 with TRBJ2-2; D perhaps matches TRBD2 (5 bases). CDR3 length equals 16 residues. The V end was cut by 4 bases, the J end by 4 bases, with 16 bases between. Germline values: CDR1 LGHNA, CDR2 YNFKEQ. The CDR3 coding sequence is TGTGCCAGCAGCCCGATGAGGGAATTACCCACCGGGGAGCTGTTTTTT. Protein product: CASSPMRELPTGELFF.

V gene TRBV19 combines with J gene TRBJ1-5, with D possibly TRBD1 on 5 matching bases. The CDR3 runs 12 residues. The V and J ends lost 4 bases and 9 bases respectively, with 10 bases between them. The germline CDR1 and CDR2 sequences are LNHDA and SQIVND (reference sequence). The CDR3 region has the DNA TGTGCCAGTAGTACAGGGCTTGGGCCCCAGCATTTT. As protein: CASSTGLGPQHF.

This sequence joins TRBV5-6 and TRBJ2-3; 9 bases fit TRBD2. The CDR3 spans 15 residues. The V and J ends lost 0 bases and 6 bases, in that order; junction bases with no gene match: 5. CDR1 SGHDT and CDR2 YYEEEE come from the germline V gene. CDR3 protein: CASSLGGRAVDTQYF. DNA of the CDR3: TGTGCCAGCAGCTTGGGCGGGAGGGCTGTGGATACGCAGTATTTT.